This T cell receptor (beta chain) was captured by sequencing in a study of shared T cell receptors in the human thymus. This clone was observed a handful of times. CDR3 size: 16 residues. Trimming at V came to 2 bases and at J to 0 bases, leaving 5 bases not matched to a gene. Germline CDR1 is MDHEN and CDR2 is SYDVKM. Sequenced by immunoSEQ multiplex PCR; TCRdb stores in-frame clones only, minus some. The sample contains about 660,000 clones, 88% of which appear only once. These records were also assigned to another study, of human thymus T cells.

This chain joins TRBV28 and TRBJ2-7; TRBD2 matches at 9 bases. The receptor's source is a boy in the first two years of life with a congenital heart defect. Sequenced sample: thymocytes. DNA of the CDR3: TGTGCCAGCAGTTTAGCTAGCGGGATTCTCTCCTACGAGCAGTACTTC. Amino acids: CASSLASGILSYEQYF.